This TCR beta chain was observed in a study of cytomegalovirus exposure and HLA in healthy donors. Deletions cut 0 bases from V and 4 bases from J, with 16 bases between. Germline V CDR1 and CDR2: MGHRA, YSYEKL. The CDR3 length is 17 residues. Both 60 Vbeta primers and 13 Jbeta primers went into the PCR. Libraries were prepared by immunoSEQ multiplex PCR; TCRdb keeps only in-frame clonotypes and omits some of them. The sample holds about 110,000 clones, 70% to 80% seen once. This clone occurred once. The sequencing input was PBMCs. This clonotype was obtained from a female donor in good health and CMV-seropositive. This rearrangement joins TRBV4-1 to TRBJ1-3; D remains ambiguous. Written as DNA, the CDR3 is TGCGCCAGCAGCCAAGACCCCCAAGTTCTACGCGGAAACACCATATATTTT. The encoded protein is CASSQDPQVLRGNTIYF.